This T cell receptor (beta chain) was recorded in a study of T cell changes during pregnancy in multiple sclerosis. Only in-frame clones appear in the TCRdb table, and some are missing; sequencing was by immunoSEQ multiplex PCR. In the table there are tens of thousands of clones, 80% to 95% of which are singletons. Germline-derived CDR1 and CDR2 are GTSNPN and SVGIG (reference sequence). With V trimmed by 2 bases and J by 2 bases, 6 bases remained unmatched. The CDR3 covers 15 residues. The rearrangement joins TRBV30 to TRBJ2-5; 9 bases match TRBD2. Sequenced here: CD4+ T cells from peripheral blood mononuclear cells, sampled in the second trimester of pregnancy. The sequence came from a female donor in good health, enrolled as a control in a pregnancy study. The CDR3: CAWSRLAGAQETQYF. CDR3 in DNA: TGTGCCTGGAGTAGATTAGCGGGAGCACAAGAGACCCAGTACTTC.